The 10 T cell receptor beta chains below all came from one sample that was sequenced in a study of early T cells in non-severe SARS-CoV-2 infection. MiXCR, run by TCRdb on the 5' RACE reads, gives a single entry per CDR3 protein. The data show some 98,000 distinct CDR3 sequences, 15% to 20% seen once. Specimen: whole blood. These TCRs come from an adult who was a healthcare worker with PCR-confirmed SARS-CoV-2 infection or an uninfected control (not recorded which).

This clonotype turned up a few times. The rearrangement links TRBV11-2 to TRBJ1-1; D not resolved. The germline CDR1 and CDR2 sequences are SGHAT and FQNNGV. Trimming cost V 0 bases and J 1 base, with 9 bases left between them. The CDR3 is made up of 15 amino acids. In DNA form, the CDR3 reads TGTGCCAGCAGCTTAGATCTTGGCAAGAACACTGAAGCTTTCTTT. Translated: CASSLDLGKNTEAFF.

This clonotype has ten or more counts. The J gene is TRBJ1-6, the V gene TRBV6-1; D is unclear. The length of the CDR3 is 14 residues. CDR1 is MNHNS and CDR2 is SASEGT in the germline V gene. Trimming removed 3 bases from V and 9 bases from J, with 12 bases in between. The CDR3, as DNA: TGTGCCAGCAGTGACTGGAGGGAAATTTCACCCCTCCACTTT. It specifies CASSDWREISPLHF.

This clonotype came up a few times. V gene TRBV7-9 combines with J gene TRBJ2-2; 9 nucleotides match TRBD2. This CDR3 region has 16 residues. Germline loops: CDR1 SEHNR, CDR2 FQNEAQ (reference sequence). The junction had 13 bases not matched to a gene; V was cut back by 6 bases and J by 8 bases. CDR3 loop: CASSLSGTSKLGELFF. CDR3 bases: TGTGCCAGCAGTTTATCCGGGACTAGCAAACTAGGGGAGCTGTTTTTT.

CDR3 DNA sequence: TGCAGCGGCATTTCTACAGGGTTTAAAGGCTACACCTTC. Protein sequence: CSGISTGFKGYTF. The rearrangement uses TRBV29-1 and TRBJ1-2; maybe TRBD1 (6 bases). Per germline, CDR1 SQVTM and CDR2 ANQGSEA. With 7 bases removed from V and 8 bases from J, the gap between germline ends came to 20 bases. CDR3 length: 13 residues.

This clonotype was detected a few times. The genes are TRBV15 and TRBJ2-1, with D unclear. The CDR3 sequence is 17 residues long. Trimming took 0 bases from V and 6 from J, leaving 18 bases between them. From germline, CDR1 is LNHNV and CDR2 YYDKDF (reference sequence). The CDR3 nucleotides are TGTGCCACCAGCAGAGATCCTTCTATAGTAAGGACCAATGAGCAGTTCTTC. Amino acids: CATSRDPSIVRTNEQFF.

At least ten counts were recorded for this clonotype. V gene TRBV12-3 or TRBV12-4 combines with J gene TRBJ2-6; D uncertain. This CDR3 contains 16 residues. V dropped 6 bases and J dropped 4 bases, with 16 bases sitting between them. The CDR3 sequence is CASRPLTILGANVLTF. CDR3 DNA: TGTGCCAGCAGACCTTTAACGATCTTGGGGGCCAACGTCCTGACTTTC.

The chain is built from TRBV9 and TRBJ1-2; 7 nucleotides align to TRBD1. V shed 0 bases, J shed 3 bases, and the junction held 11 bases outside the gene matches. The CDR3 consists of 17 residues. From germline, CDR1 is SGDLS and CDR2 YYNGEE. CDR3 coding DNA: TGTGCCAGCAGCGTAGCTACCCGACAGGGTCCCGACTATGGCTACACCTTC. This encodes CASSVATRQGPDYGYTF. Together with reference TRBV9 and TRBJ1-2, the CDR3 gives the full variable domain: DSGVTQTPKHLITATGQRVTLRCSPRSGDLSVYWYQQSLDQGLQFLIQYYNGEERAKGNILERFSAQQFPDLHSELNLSSLELGDSALYFCASSVATRQGPDYGYTFGSGTRLTVV.

The J gene is TRBJ2-3, the V gene TRBV18; 8 nucleotides line up with TRBD2. Germline assignment: CDR1 KGHSH and CDR2 LQKENI. This CDR3 comprises 15 residues. Trimming at V came to 3 bases and at J to 6 bases, leaving 8 bases not matched to a gene. The CDR3 sequence: CASSPLGLVDDTQYF. As DNA, the CDR3 is TGTGCCAGCTCACCGCTGGGACTAGTCGATGATACGCAGTATTTT.

This clonotype was seen a handful of times. V and J are TRBV5-4 and TRBJ2-5, with TRBD1 matching 8 bases. V lost 6 bases and J lost 2; bases outside the gene matches: 6. The V gene's germline CDR1 is SGHNT and CDR2 YYREEE (reference sequence). This CDR3 has 14 amino acids. CDR3 nucleotides: TGTGCCAGCACCACCCACAGGGGGCAAGAGACCCAGTACTTC. Protein product: CASTTHRGQETQYF.

The chain carries TRBV20-1 and TRBJ2-7; D tentatively fits TRBD1 or TRBD2 (5 bases each). The V gene lost 0 bases and the J gene lost 3 bases, with 12 bases spanning the gap. The V gene's germline CDR1 is DFQATT and CDR2 SNEGSKA (reference sequence). The CDR3 is 14 residues long. The CDR3 nucleotides are TGCAGTGCTAGAGAGGGAGCAGGGAACTACGAGCAGTACTTC. Its translation is CSAREGAGNYEQYF.